These 13 T cell receptor beta chains share one sample of origin, sequenced in a study of blood T cell repertoires in COVID-19. Here immunoSEQ multiplex PCR was the method, and the copy in TCRdb shows in-frame clones only, minus some. The sample holds under 350,000 clones, roughly 80% seen once. Sample: peripheral blood. The receptors here all came from a woman aged 50 to 65 who had recovered from COVID-19.

This chain connects TRBV2 to TRBJ2-4, with 10 nucleotides matching TRBD1. V gave up 7 bases and J gave up 7 bases; unmatched junction bases: 13. This CDR3 region has 16 residues. Germline loops: CDR1 SNHLY, CDR2 FYNNEI. CDR3 DNA sequence: TGTGCCAGCATCCGCCCGGGACAGGGGAAGGGGAACATTCAGTACTTC. It yields the protein CASIRPGQGKGNIQYF.

This rearrangement joins TRBV19 to TRBJ2-3; 9 bases agree with TRBD2. CDR3 length: 15 residues. V shed 1 base, J shed 11 bases, and the junction held 10 bases outside the gene matches. Germline CDR1 LNHDA, CDR2 SQIVND (reference sequence). In DNA, the CDR3 is TGTGCCAGTAGTATAGGCGGGAGGGCCGGTGGGGTGCAGTATTTT. Its protein product is CASSIGGRAGGVQYF.

The chain is built from TRBV24-1 and TRBJ1-5; 9 bases map to TRBD1. Losses at the gene ends were 4 bases for V and 1 base for J; bases not matched to a gene: 10. This CDR3 region has 18 residues. In germline, CDR1 is KGHDR, CDR2 SFDVKD. CDR3 sequence reads: CATSEGTDRGRSNQPQHF. The CDR3 coding sequence is TGTGCCACCAGTGAGGGAACGGACAGGGGTAGGAGCAATCAGCCCCAGCATTTT.

This chain links TRBV27 with TRBJ2-3, with 7 bases identical to TRBD1. Germline assignment: CDR1 MNHEY and CDR2 SMNVEV (reference sequence). Germline trimming cut 6 bases from V and 4 bases from J; bases unmatched to any gene: 4. This CDR3 has 13 residues. The chain's CDR3 is CASRLQGADTQYF. CDR3 nucleotide sequence: TGTGCCAGCAGGCTTCAGGGGGCAGATACGCAGTATTTT.

The chain carries TRBV4-1 and TRBJ2-5; 10 bases are a match to TRBD2. The CDR3 sequence is 15 residues long. Germline CDR1 and CDR2: MGHRA and YSYEKL. The V and J ends lost 0 bases and 3 bases, in that order; junction bases with no gene match: 1. CDR3 loop: CASSQEGTSEETQYF. In DNA form, the CDR3 reads TGCGCCAGCAGCCAAGAGGGGACTAGCGAAGAGACCCAGTACTTC.

The V call is TRBV10-3, the J call TRBJ2-3; a possible D gene is TRBD2 (6 bases). This CDR3 contains 15 residues. Germline loops: CDR1 ENHRY, CDR2 SYGVKD. V lost 6 bases and J lost 0, with 13 bases in between. The DNA of the CDR3 is TGTGCCATCAGGGACCCTAGCGCAAGCACAGATACGCAGTATTTT. Translated, it gives CAIRDPSASTDTQYF.

The gene calls are TRBV11-2 and TRBJ1-1, with D unclear. The CDR3 covers 13 residues. CDR1 is SGHAT and CDR2 is FQNNGV in the germline V gene. The V end was cut by 4 bases, the J end by 3 bases, with 9 bases between. The CDR3 bases are TGTGCCAGCAGCTCGGGGTTGGACACTGAAGCTTTCTTT. Protein: CASSSGLDTEAFF.

The genes are TRBV7-2 and TRBJ2-7; TRBD1 matches 7 bases. The CDR3 spans 17 residues. Germline loops: CDR1 SGHTA, CDR2 FQGNSA. The junction had 10 bases not matched to a gene; V was cut back by 2 bases and J by 0 bases. CDR3 loop: CASSLRLPRDSSYEQYF. CDR3 bases: TGTGCCAGCAGCTTACGTTTGCCCCGGGACAGCTCCTACGAGCAGTACTTC.

This chain joins TRBV29-1 and TRBJ2-7; D is perhaps TRBD1 (5 bases). Trimming pared 7 bases from V and 11 bases from J, leaving 21 bases between. Germline values: CDR1 SQVTM, CDR2 ANQGSEA. The CDR3 extends over 12 amino acids. The CDR3 reads CSGVMGQGVEYF. The CDR3, as DNA: TGCAGCGGGGTTATGGGCCAAGGGGTGGAGTACTTC.

The genes are TRBV4-2 and TRBJ1-2; 12 positions match TRBD1. The ends lost 0 bases at V and 7 bases at J; junction bases unmatched: 3. Germline loops: CDR1 LGHNA, CDR2 YNFKEQ. The length of the CDR3 is 15 residues. This chain's CDR3 is CASSQDRDRGPGYTF. DNA of the CDR3: TGTGCCAGCAGCCAAGATCGGGACAGGGGGCCTGGCTACACCTTC.

The J gene is TRBJ1-2, the V gene TRBV5-1; D remains unclear. Trimming took off 4 bases at V and 4 bases at J, with 11 bases between the two ends. The length of the CDR3 is 13 residues. Looked up from germline, CDR1 is SGHRS and CDR2 is YFSETQ. DNA for the CDR3: TGCGCCAGCAGCCCGGACTCTAGCTATGGCTACACCTTC. Translated: CASSPDSSYGYTF. Variable domain in full (rest from reference TRBV5-1 and TRBJ1-2): KAGVTQTPRYLIKTRGQQVTLSCSPISGHRSVSWYQQTPGQGLQFLFEYFSETQRNKGNFPGRFSGRQFSNSRSEMNVSTLELGDSALYLCASSPDSSYGYTFGSGTRLTVV.

This clone was recorded only once. This sequence joins TRBV4-3 and TRBJ1-1; TRBD1 matches at 7 bases. V shed 3 bases and J 1 base; nucleotides not matched to a gene: 8. There are 16 residues in the CDR3. Germline lookup yields CDR1 LGHNA and CDR2 YSLEER. As DNA, the CDR3 is TGCGCCAGCAGCCACGTACCGGGACAGCGGAACACTGAAGCTTTCTTT. Protein product: CASSHVPGQRNTEAFF.

The rearrangement joins TRBV4-3 to TRBJ2-7; 10 bases line up with TRBD2. The germline CDR1 and CDR2 sequences are LGHNA and YSLEER. The CDR3 extends over 15 amino acids. V shed 0 bases and J 1 base; nucleotides not matched to a gene: 0. The CDR3 loop reads CASSQDSGRSYEQYF. The CDR3 DNA reads as TGCGCCAGCAGCCAAGATAGCGGGAGGTCCTACGAGCAGTACTTC.